This T cell receptor (beta chain) was profiled in a study of regulatory T cells in long-lasting Graves disease. This clonotype was picked up many times. The antigen remains unidentified. Germline CDR1 is SGHTA and CDR2 is FQGNSA. V lost 1 base to trimming and J lost 4 bases, with 10 bases between them. The CDR3 length is 14 residues. The TCR beta library used iRepertoire HTBI primers with Arm-PCR amplification of CDR3. TCRdb reprocessed the multiplex PCR reads via MiXCR and lists one record per CDR3 protein. The repertoire consists of about 620,000 distinct CDR3 sequences, with less than 20% occurring once and the leading ten covering about 18%. Time point here: newly diagnosed GD, antithyroid drugs for less than 3 months. The TCR library was made from RNA that had been extracted from PBMCs in TRIzol. Study results and caveats: Persistent patients shared 2,500 to 3,000 public clonotypes among themselves. Newly diagnosed patients shared fewer, at roughly 900.

The same data also contributed to another study, on T cells in Graves' hyperthyroidism and ophthalmopathy.

This sequence was found in a woman aged 25 to 45 with Graves disease. The V and J genes are TRBV7-2 and TRBJ1-1; D is uncertain. Source: peripheral blood mononuclear cells (PBMCs), taken at new diagnosis, from a patient treated with antithyroid drugs. The CDR3 coding sequence is TGTGCCAGCAGCTTAGTTACTCCGGTCACTGAAGCTTTCTTT. This sequence encodes CASSLVTPVTEAFF.